This T cell receptor beta chain derives from a study of early T cells in non-severe SARS-CoV-2 infection. Individual cDNA molecules each received unique molecular identifiers attached to them. Each CDR3 protein is one row after TCRdb ran MiXCR on the 5' RACE reads. Here the sample spans 90,000 to 130,000 distinct CDR3 sequences, 10% to 15% being singletons. Germline V gene data show CDR1 as MNHNS and CDR2 as SASEGT. V lost 8 bases and J 8 bases, leaving 19 bases between the germline ends. CDR3 length equals 14 residues. This material consisted of whole blood, taken at baseline. The V call is TRBV6-1, the J call TRBJ2-1; D is tentatively TRBD1 or TRBD2 (6 bases each). The clonotype comes from an adult who was a healthcare worker with PCR-confirmed SARS-CoV-2 infection or an uninfected control (not recorded which). For the CDR3, the DNA is TGTGCCAGCCGAGGGGGAGGATCGCCCGATGAGCAGTTCTTC. This translates into CASRGGGSPDEQFF.